Shown below are 25 T cell receptor beta chains from a single sample sequenced in a study of human T cells and chemical hapten exposure. TCRdb analysed the RACE reads with MiXCR anew, one entry per CDR3 protein. The profile covers tens of thousands of distinct CDR3 sequences, with more than 9% appearing a single time and about 1.4% taken by the ten largest. Indicated time point: patch test 2, 6 weeks after DPC sensitization. The treatment: therapeutic diphenylcyclopropenone sensitization with weekly scalp DPC. The sequences come from whole blood, collected in connection with sensitization to the hapten diphenylcyclopropenone (DPC). The receptors originated from a man between 18 and 29 years old with alopecia areata. Some clones in this sample may be carry-over from other donors' samples.

This clonotype was seen a few times. This chain connects TRBV6-6 to TRBJ1-3; the D gene is possibly TRBD1 (6 bases). The CDR3 sequence is 16 residues long. Trimming cost V 1 base and J 0 bases, with 10 bases left between them. Germline CDR1 and CDR2: MNHNY and SVGAGI (reference sequence). The DNA for the CDR3 is TGTGCCAGCAGTTACTTGCAGGGGCCCTCTGGAAACACCATATATTTT. It is translated as CASSYLQGPSGNTIYF.

V usage is TRBV29-1 and J usage is TRBJ1-2; possible D gene TRBD1, 5 bases. V lost 6 bases to trimming and J lost 4 bases, with 12 bases between them. Germline V lookup: CDR1 SQVTM, CDR2 ANQGSEA. CDR3 length: 12 amino acids. CDR3: CSVGREGYGYTF. DNA of the CDR3: TGCAGCGTGGGCAGGGAGGGCTATGGCTACACCTTC.

This chain joins TRBV9 and TRBJ1-2, with D possibly TRBD1 on 5 matching bases. Between the trimmed V and J ends, which lost 1 base and 8 bases, there was a span of 18 bases. This CDR3 is 15 amino acids long. Germline assignment: CDR1 SGDLS and CDR2 YYNGEE. CDR3 residues: CASSVSSGGAEGYTF. The CDR3 DNA sequence: TGTGCCAGCAGCGTATCTTCCGGCGGGGCGGAAGGCTACACCTTC.

This clonotype was picked up many times. DNA for the CDR3: TGCAGCGTGGGGACAGGGGGAGATGGCTACACCTTC. Its translation is CSVGTGGDGYTF. The J gene is TRBJ1-2, the V gene TRBV29-1; 11 bases agree with TRBD1. The V segment lost 6 bases and the J segment 6 bases; nucleotides outside the gene matches: 3. This CDR3 comprises 12 residues. Germline V gene lookup returns CDR1 SQVTM and CDR2 ANQGSEA.

This clonotype was counted ten times or more. V is TRBV28 and J is TRBJ2-7; TRBD2 is a possible D gene (6 bases). Trimming removed 7 bases from V and 4 bases from J, with 26 bases in between. Germline CDR1 is MDHEN and CDR2 is SYDVKM. The CDR3 has 17 residues. DNA of the CDR3: TGTGCCAGCAAACCACCGGGCCCCGGTACGGCGGGATACGAGCAGTACTTC. Its protein product is CASKPPGPGTAGYEQYF. Full variable domain (remainder filled in from reference TRBV28 and TRBJ2-7): DVKVTQSSRYLVKRTGEKVFLECVQDMDHENMFWYRQDPGLGLRLIYFSYDVKMKEKGDIPEGYSVSREKKERFSLILESASTNQTSMYLCASKPPGPGTAGYEQYFGPGTRLTVT.

This clonotype was seen many times. The rearrangement uses TRBV6-2 or TRBV6-3 and TRBJ1-5; D gene ambiguous. The CDR3 runs 12 residues. V was trimmed by 6 bases and J by 2 bases, leaving 5 bases between them. CDR1 is MNHEY, CDR2 SVGEGT, per germline. The DNA for the CDR3 is TGTGCCAGCAGGGACGGCAATCAGCCCCAGCATTTT. It codes for CASRDGNQPQHF.

The chain is built from TRBV4-2 and TRBJ2-5; D possibly corresponds to TRBD2 (5 bases). Germline V gives CDR1 LGHNA, CDR2 YNFKEQ. V gave up 6 bases and J gave up 1 base, with 9 bases separating them. This CDR3 has 13 amino acids. CDR3 sequence reads: CASRGRGQETQYF. The CDR3 coding sequence is TGTGCCAGCAGAGGACGGGGCCAAGAGACCCAGTACTTC.

This chain connects TRBV10-3 to TRBJ2-5; 12 bases fit TRBD2. Germline CDR1 reads ENHRY; CDR2 reads SYGVKD. V lost 3 bases and J lost 0; bases outside the gene matches: 5. The CDR3 is made up of 17 amino acids. CDR3 sequence: CAISELAGGRYQETQYF. The CDR3, as DNA: TGTGCCATCAGTGAACTAGCGGGGGGAAGGTACCAAGAGACCCAGTACTTC.

This rearrangement joins TRBV9 to TRBJ1-2; D ambiguous. There are 15 residues in the CDR3. Germline V gene sequence: CDR1 SGDLS, CDR2 YYNGEE. Deletions cut 1 base from V and 0 bases from J, with 10 bases between. The CDR3 nucleotides are TGTGCCAGCAGCGTAAGGGCAGCCGCTAACTATGGCTACACCTTC. It codes for CASSVRAAANYGYTF.

The chain links TRBV29-1 to TRBJ2-7, with D hard to call. CDR1 and CDR2 (germline): SQVTM, ANQGSEA. Trimming removed 7 bases at V and 1 base at J, with 8 bases between. The length of the CDR3 is 11 residues. The CDR3 region has the DNA TGCAGCGCGTCAAGGTCCTACGAGCAGTACTTC. It is translated as CSASRSYEQYF.

This clonotype came up many times. Here the CDR3 DNA reads TGTGCCAGCAGTTACTATTACAATGAGCAGTTCTTC. Its translation is CASSYYYNEQFF. This chain links TRBV6-6 with TRBJ2-1, with D unclear. Looked up from germline, CDR1 is MNHNY and CDR2 is SVGAGI (reference sequence). V shed 1 base and J shed 4 bases, with 2 bases lying between them. The CDR3 extends over 12 amino acids.

This chain connects TRBV3-1 to TRBJ2-7; weak D call: TRBD1 (5 bases). There are 15 residues in the CDR3. Trimming cost V 4 bases and J 1 base, with 14 bases left between them. Germline CDR1 is LGHDT and CDR2 is YNNKEL (reference sequence). CDR3 region: CASSLLSQGSYEQYF. CDR3 in DNA: TGTGCCAGCAGCCTATTGTCGCAGGGATCCTACGAGCAGTACTTC.

This rearrangement joins TRBV10-3 to TRBJ2-1, with D possibly being TRBD2 (5 bases). The CDR3 spans 15 residues. Germline values: CDR1 ENHRY, CDR2 SYGVKD. Trimming left V 3 bases short and J 1 base short, with 10 bases between. The chain's CDR3 is CAISESGFSYNEQFF. CDR3 coding DNA: TGTGCCATCAGTGAATCGGGGTTTTCCTACAATGAGCAGTTCTTC.

This clonotype has a handful of counts. The chain recombines TRBV5-4 with TRBJ2-5; 9 bases agree with TRBD1. The junction had 5 bases not matched to a gene; V was cut back by 3 bases and J by 5 bases. The germline gives CDR1 SGHNT, CDR2 YYREEE (reference sequence). The CDR3 is 14 residues long. This CDR3 is CASSSGTGRETQYF. The CDR3 DNA is TGTGCCAGCAGCTCCGGGACAGGGCGCGAGACCCAGTACTTC.

In DNA form, the CDR3 reads TGTGCCACCAGTGAAAACGACGGAATAGCCAAAAACATTCAGTACTTC. Protein: CATSENDGIAKNIQYF. The V and J genes are TRBV24-1 and TRBJ2-4; the D is unclear. Trimming removed 4 bases at V and 0 bases at J, with 12 bases between. Germline lookup yields CDR1 KGHDR and CDR2 SFDVKD. The CDR3 length is 16 residues.

The chain employs TRBV6-5 and TRBJ1-5, with D unclear. Germline V CDR1 and CDR2: MNHEY, SVGAGI. This CDR3 has 13 residues. Trimming stripped 3 bases from V and 2 bases from J, with 5 bases between. The CDR3 DNA reads TGTGCCAGCAGTTATGGAGGCAATCAGCCCCAGCATTTT. It translates to CASSYGGNQPQHF.

The rearrangement links TRBV12-3 or TRBV12-4 to TRBJ1-2, with D possibly being TRBD1 (5 bases). The CDR3 has 14 amino acids. Trimming took 5 bases from V and 3 from J, leaving 13 bases between them. The CDR3 region is CASSRTSIDYGYTF. The DNA of the CDR3 is TGTGCCAGCAGTCGGACATCGATAGACTATGGCTACACCTTC.

This clonotype was seen repeatedly, ten times or more. The chain carries TRBV5-6 and TRBJ1-1; D perhaps matches TRBD1 (5 bases). With 2 bases removed from V and 1 base from J, the gap between germline ends came to 15 bases. This CDR3 spans 16 amino acids. Germline CDR1 SGHDT, CDR2 YYEEEE. CDR3 bases: TGTGCCAGCAGCTTTTTCGGGGCCGCCAGGAACACTGAAGCTTTCTTT. It codes for CASSFFGAARNTEAFF.

This clonotype was counted ten times or more. The gene calls are TRBV24-1 and TRBJ2-2; no clear D gene. The CDR3 runs 17 residues. The ends were cut back, 2 bases at V and 0 bases at J, with 12 bases in the middle. Germline V lookup: CDR1 KGHDR, CDR2 SFDVKD. CDR3: CATSDWEGGANTGELFF. CDR3 sequence (DNA): TGTGCCACCAGTGATTGGGAAGGCGGAGCGAACACCGGGGAGCTGTTTTTT.

The sample holds many counts of this clonotype. This chain's CDR3 is CASRRIDGTYGYTF. The CDR3 DNA is TGTGCCAGCAGGCGAATTGACGGGACATATGGCTACACCTTC. The chain has TRBV28 and TRBJ1-2; possible D gene TRBD1, 6 bases. Germline V gives CDR1 MDHEN, CDR2 SYDVKM. The CDR3 covers 14 residues. V lost 6 bases and J 5 bases, leaving 16 bases between the germline ends.

This clonotype was seen a few times. The CDR3 sequence: CASSVGGWHYNEQFF. In nucleotides, the CDR3 is TGTGCCAGCAGCGTAGGTGGGTGGCACTACAATGAGCAGTTCTTC. This chain links TRBV9 with TRBJ2-1; D gene unclear. CDR1 is SGDLS, CDR2 YYNGEE, per germline. This CDR3 has 15 residues. Deletions cut 0 bases from V and 3 bases from J, with 10 bases between. The whole variable domain, remainder taken from reference TRBV9 and TRBJ2-1, is DSGVTQTPKHLITATGQRVTLRCSPRSGDLSVYWYQQSLDQGLQFLIQYYNGEERAKGNILERFSAQQFPDLHSELNLSSLELGDSALYFCASSVGGWHYNEQFFGPGTRLTVL.

This clonotype was recorded many times. The chain uses TRBV28 and TRBJ1-6; D is undetermined. The CDR3 extends over 13 amino acids. From germline, CDR1 is MDHEN and CDR2 SYDVKM. V lost 8 bases and J 0 bases, leaving 5 bases between the germline ends. The CDR3 protein is CASGVSYNSPLHF. The CDR3 DNA sequence: TGTGCCAGCGGAGTCTCCTATAATTCACCCCTCCACTTT.

The V call is TRBV6-5, the J call TRBJ1-2; D remains ambiguous. The CDR3 runs 14 residues. V was shortened by 0 bases and J by 2 bases, with 7 bases between the two germline ends. Germline loops: CDR1 MNHEY, CDR2 SVGAGI. In DNA form, the CDR3 reads TGTGCCAGCAGTTACTCCCGCGTCAACTATGGCTACACCTTC. This gives the protein CASSYSRVNYGYTF.

This clonotype appeared a few times. The CDR3 DNA reads as TGTGCCAGCAGGTTGGGGGTCGAGAACACTGAAGCTTTCTTT. This sequence encodes CASRLGVENTEAFF. The genes are TRBV12-3 or TRBV12-4 and TRBJ1-1, with D possibly being TRBD1 (5 bases). The CDR3 is 14 amino acids. Trimming left V 6 bases short and J 1 base short, with 12 bases between.

In this sample, this clonotype turned up a few times. This rearrangement joins TRBV19 to TRBJ1-5; D gene ambiguous. Germline values: CDR1 LNHDA, CDR2 SQIVND (reference sequence). V lost 4 bases, J lost 3 bases, and 10 bases lay in between. This CDR3 has 14 amino acids. CDR3: CASSKRETNQPQHF. CDR3 coding DNA: TGTGCCAGTAGTAAGCGGGAAACCAATCAGCCCCAGCATTTT. The full variable domain, its missing parts supplied by reference TRBV19 and TRBJ1-5, is DGGITQSPKYLFRKEGQNVTLSCEQNLNHDAMYWYRQDPGQGLRLIYYSQIVNDFQKGDIAEGYSVSREKKESFPLTVTSAQKNPTAFYLCASSKRETNQPQHFGDGTRLSIL.